The rows below give T cell receptor beta chains drawn from one sample of a study of control samples from healthy donors and cancer patients. Using immunoSEQ multiplex PCR, the repertoire was profiled, and TCRdb retains in-frame clones only, with some absent. The table includes some 67,000 clones, 87% detected once. Sequencing was done on a sample of PBMCs. These receptors were collected from a woman aged 45-65 years with head and neck cancer. Both conserved end residues are part of each CDR3.

J | V | CDR3
TRBJ2-2 | TRBV7-2 | CASSFQQGGWNTGELFF
TRBJ2-3 | TRBV6-6 | CASRHHSGGADTQYF
TRBJ2-1 | TRBV28 | CASTLIGAGKFF
TRBJ1-1 | TRBV7-8 | CASSVAGTGIMNTEAFF
TRBJ1-1 | TRBV6-6 | CASSLNMNTEAFF
TRBJ2-2 | TRBV6-4 | CASSQNGFTDQLTTGELFF
TRBJ2-7 | TRBV12-5 | CASAFSGTGGAKQYF
TRBJ2-7 | TRBV30 | CAYRPSLGLSYEQYF
TRBJ2-7 | TRBV11-2 | CASSILGSYEQYF
TRBJ2-3 | TRBV3-1/TRBV3-2 | CASSHRGAMYTQYF
TRBJ2-1 | TRBV28 | CASRSPLRSYNEQFF
TRBJ2-5 | TRBV5-6 | CASTVGTWGAGETQYF
TRBJ1-5 | TRBV5-6 | CASSSWASNQPQHF
TRBJ2-2 | TRBV9 | CASSVVDNGELFF
TRBJ1-1 | TRBV19 | CASRGLPNTEAFF
TRBJ2-5 | TRBV13 | CASRFRLGQETQYF
TRBJ2-7 | TRBV2 | CASSEEAGGYEQYF
TRBJ1-2 | TRBV5-1 | CASSLNTGNYGYTF
TRBJ1-2 | TRBV6-5 | CASRLGGGHYGYTF
TRBJ2-3 | TRBV5-1 | CASSLTLKGDTQYF
TRBJ2-7 | TRBV5-4 | CASSLSLGGAPYEQYF
TRBJ2-5 | TRBV21-1 | CASSKVSDPQETQYF
TRBJ2-7 | TRBV12-3/TRBV12-4 | CASSSDGGGPYF
TRBJ2-2 | TRBV7-8 | CASSFGPTGVTGELFF
TRBJ1-1 | TRBV4-1 | CASSHPCFF
TRBJ2-5 | TRBV5-4 | CASSAGGAAETQYF
TRBJ1-5 | TRBV30 | CAWSVGVGANQPQHF
TRBJ1-2 | TRBV9 | CASGNRVGGYTF
TRBJ1-4 | TRBV28 | CASSVQGVNEKLFF
TRBJ2-1 | TRBV5-1 | CASKGSGGPWEQFF
TRBJ1-1 | TRBV5-1 | CASSLVPGDTEAFF
TRBJ1-2 | TRBV28 | CASSRTGMFAGYTF
TRBJ2-7 | TRBV28 | CASSFNRGPYEQYF
TRBJ2-7 | TRBV6-5 | CASSTTRNEQYF
TRBJ2-7 | TRBV19 | CASSSTWEQYF
TRBJ2-4 | TRBV9 | CASSVDEGAAKNIQYF
TRBJ2-5 | TRBV18 | CASSPTGGEETQYF
TRBJ1-4 | TRBV21-1 | CASREGQPSAKLFF
TRBJ1-1 | TRBV7-8 | CASSPSDPSRGLAWANTEAFF
TRBJ2-6 | TRBV15 | CATSTRQGFSGANVLTF
TRBJ1-2 | TRBV5-4 | CASSSRSNYGYTF
TRBJ2-3 | TRBV5-1 | CASSSQQPHLASGAQYF
TRBJ1-3 | TRBV9 | CASSGTGWDSGNTIYF
TRBJ2-7 | TRBV5-1 | CASSLAVRGAEEQYF
TRBJ2-1 | TRBV28 | CASNGGRGGYNEQFF
TRBJ2-3 | TRBV4-2 | CASSQGTSGGTDTQYF
TRBJ1-1 | TRBV10-2 | CATSRPLGGRITEAFF